This T cell receptor (beta chain) was retrieved from a study of blood T cell repertoires in COVID-19. Profiling relied on immunoSEQ multiplex PCR, and the TCRdb table lists in-frame clones only, not all of them. The table records 81,000 or so clones, approximately 89% of them present only once. The V end lost 2 bases, the J end lost 2 bases, and 12 bases lay between the germline ends. The length of the CDR3 is 15 residues. Looked up from germline, CDR1 is MNHNY and CDR2 is SVGAGI (reference sequence). The chain has TRBV6-6 and TRBJ1-1; perhaps TRBD1 as D (5 bases). The sample comprised peripheral blood. The sequence came from a man aged 65-85 years with active or convalescent COVID-19. CDR3 in DNA: TGTGCCAGCAGTTACCCGGGGGTTATTAACACTGAAGCTTTCTTT. It encodes CASSYPGVINTEAFF.